The present TCR beta chain was sequenced within a study of T cells after yellow fever vaccination. In the study overall: For low cell numbers, libraries were made with SMART-Seq v4 Ultra Low Input. Findings and caveats of the study: Most clones from primary vaccination were detected again post-booster (about 96% CD4, around 90% CD8).

As for this clonotype: No antigen is known for it.

The study made its TCR cDNA through 5'RACE template switching. That step introduced a universal primer site along with UMIs. TCRdb used MiXCR to reprocess the 5' RACE reads, holding one entry per CDR3 protein. The sample has approximately 300,000 distinct CDR3 sequences; about 10% are singletons. Germline CDR1 reads MNHEY; CDR2 reads SVGEGT. Trimming took 8 bases from V and 3 from J; bases not matched to a gene: 10. This CDR3 region has 16 residues. This sequence joins TRBV6-2 or TRBV6-3 and TRBJ2-2; 9 nucleotides match TRBD1. The receptor's source is a man between 18 and 29 years old who received the YFV17D yellow fever vaccine. The sequencing used CD4+ T cells sorted from PBMCs, collected 45 days after the yellow fever booster vaccination. The CDR3 coding sequence is TGTGCCAGCGTGCCTTGGGGACAGGGCGACACCGGGGAGCTGTTTTTT. This gives the protein CASVPWGQGDTGELFF.